One and the same sample provided the 10 T cell receptor beta chains below, sequenced in a study of shared clonotypes between healthy human individuals. Naive CD8 cells comprised CD45RO-negative, CCR7-positively selected cells, excluding terminally differentiated effector memory CD45RA+ cells. TCRdb's copy holds only in-frame clones and misses some; the assay was immunoSEQ multiplex PCR. The sample gives around 2.1 million clones, about 92% of which show up once; 1.5% to 2% is in the top ten. Input material: naive CD8+ T cells from PBMCs. These receptors came from a man younger than 35 in good health. Some clones in this sample may be carry-over from other donors' samples.

The CDR3 spells CASSDSDTAYEQYF. CDR3 DNA sequence: TGTGCCAGCAGCGACTCGGACACCGCCTACGAGCAGTACTTC. The chain recombines TRBV9 with TRBJ2-7, with D maybe TRBD1 (5 bases). The CDR3 has 14 residues. Germline-derived CDR1 and CDR2 are SGDLS and YYNGEE. Trimming stripped 3 bases from V and 2 bases from J, with 12 bases between.

This chain joins TRBV28 and TRBJ2-7; 10 bases agree with TRBD1. CDR3 length: 15 amino acids. V gave up 5 bases and J gave up 2 bases; unmatched junction bases: 6. Germline V gene lookup returns CDR1 MDHEN and CDR2 SYDVKM. The CDR3 coding sequence is TGTGCCAGCAGTGATTCCGACAGGGGGCCCTACGAGCAGTACTTC. This codes for CASSDSDRGPYEQYF. Using reference TRBV28 and TRBJ2-7 for the parts outside the CDR3, the full variable domain is DVKVTQSSRYLVKRTGEKVFLECVQDMDHENMFWYRQDPGLGLRLIYFSYDVKMKEKGDIPEGYSVSREKKERFSLILESASTNQTSMYLCASSDSDRGPYEQYFGPGTRLTVT.

This chain links TRBV9 with TRBJ1-2, with D unresolved. The V gene's germline CDR1 is SGDLS and CDR2 YYNGEE. This CDR3 region has 15 residues. Between the trimmed V and J ends, which lost 4 bases and 8 bases, there was a span of 21 bases. The CDR3 DNA reads TGTGCCAGCAGCCCCGACGGGAACGGATTTCGGGGCTACACCTTC. Its protein product is CASSPDGNGFRGYTF.

The chain uses TRBV7-9 and TRBJ2-7; 7 nucleotides match TRBD1. The germline CDR1 and CDR2 sequences are SEHNR and FQNEAQ (reference sequence). With V trimmed by 5 bases and J by 2 bases, 6 bases remained unmatched. The CDR3 consists of 14 residues. The CDR3 region is CASSPIGTAYEQYF. The CDR3 DNA reads TGTGCCAGCAGCCCCATCGGGACAGCCTACGAGCAGTACTTC.

The chain recombines TRBV27 with TRBJ1-1; D gene uncertain. Germline values: CDR1 MNHEY, CDR2 SMNVEV (reference sequence). The length of the CDR3 is 15 residues. Between the trimmed V and J ends, which lost 5 bases and 0 bases, there was a span of 13 bases. In nucleotides, the CDR3 is TGTGCCAGCAGTCGCATCGCGGAGTTGAACACTGAAGCTTTCTTT. This translates into CASSRIAELNTEAFF.

The chain combines TRBV7-9 with TRBJ2-1; D not certain. Trimming removed 10 bases at V and 5 bases at J, with 9 bases between. The CDR3 runs 11 residues. Germline V gene lookup returns CDR1 SEHNR and CDR2 FQNEAQ (reference sequence). The chain's CDR3 is CATLPHNEQFF. CDR3 DNA sequence: TGTGCCACCCTGCCCCACAATGAGCAGTTCTTC.

The J gene is TRBJ2-5, the V gene TRBV2, with 9 bases lining up with TRBD1. Germline-derived CDR1 and CDR2 are SNHLY and FYNNEI. V gave up 5 bases and J gave up 6 bases; unmatched junction bases: 13. The CDR3 runs 16 residues. The CDR3 DNA is TGTGCCAGCAGTTCTACTTCGGACAGGGGCGGGCAGACCCAGTACTTC. It yields the protein CASSSTSDRGGQTQYF.

The V and J genes are TRBV10-3 and TRBJ2-1; D not resolved. CDR3 length: 16 residues. The germline V and J ends were trimmed by 0 bases and 0 bases, with 9 bases remaining between them. Germline CDR1 reads ENHRY; CDR2 reads SYGVKD. Here the CDR3 reads CAISESVQSSYNEQFF. As DNA, the CDR3 is TGTGCCATCAGTGAGTCGGTTCAGAGCTCCTACAATGAGCAGTTCTTC.

V usage is TRBV27 and J usage is TRBJ2-7; perhaps TRBD1 as D (5 bases). This CDR3 has 15 residues. Germline V lookup: CDR1 MNHEY, CDR2 SMNVEV (reference sequence). V gave up 3 bases and J gave up 5 bases, with 17 bases separating them. The DNA for the CDR3 is TGTGCCAGCAGTTTCCAGGGCGGTTATCTTAACGAGCAGTACTTC. This translates into CASSFQGGYLNEQYF.

V usage is TRBV12-5 and J usage is TRBJ2-7, with 13 bases lining up with TRBD2. CDR1 and CDR2 from the germline V gene are LGHNT and FRNRAP. The CDR3 has 16 residues. Losses at the gene ends were 1 base for V and 6 bases for J; bases not matched to a gene: 6. CDR3 amino acids: CASGLDTSGRAFEQYF. The CDR3 bases are TGTGCTAGTGGTTTGGACACTAGCGGGAGGGCCTTCGAGCAGTACTTC.